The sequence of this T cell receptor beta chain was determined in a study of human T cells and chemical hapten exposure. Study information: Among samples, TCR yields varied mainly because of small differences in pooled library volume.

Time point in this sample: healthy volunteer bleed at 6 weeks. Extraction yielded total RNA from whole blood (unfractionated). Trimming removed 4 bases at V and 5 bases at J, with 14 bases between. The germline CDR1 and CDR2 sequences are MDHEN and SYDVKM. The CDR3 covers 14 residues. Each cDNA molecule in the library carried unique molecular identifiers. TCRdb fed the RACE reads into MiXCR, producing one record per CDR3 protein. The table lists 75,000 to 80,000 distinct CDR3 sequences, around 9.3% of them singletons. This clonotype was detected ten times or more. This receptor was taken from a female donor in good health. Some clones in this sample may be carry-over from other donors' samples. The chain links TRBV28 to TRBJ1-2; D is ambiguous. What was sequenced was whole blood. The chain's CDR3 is CASSSPPHQYGYTF. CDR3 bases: TGTGCCAGCAGTTCCCCTCCACACCAATATGGCTACACCTTC.